This note documents a single TCR beta chain sequence. The antigen is undetermined. The CDR3 is 16 residues long. Germline CDR1 SQVTM, CDR2 ANQGSEA. V lost 1 base to trimming and J lost 3 bases; unmatched junction nucleotides: 8. This sample was taken from a study of glioma-infiltrating T cells after dendritic cell vaccination. Study-level background: Patients had newly diagnosed or recurrent glioblastoma and received dendritic cell vaccines. Three intradermal dendritic cell vaccine injections were given every two weeks.

Time point given: after dendritic cell vaccination, including at tumor progression/relapse. Selection required adequate fresh-frozen tumor tissue plus more than two years' survival data. Points from the study as a whole: The cohort had few patients with full blood and tumor sets.

Profiling relied on immunoSEQ multiplex PCR, and the TCRdb table lists in-frame clones only, not all of them. The sample includes almost 90,000 clones, under 85% of them seen just once. The TCR was taken from a human donor with glioblastoma. Specimen: blood, collected after dendritic cell vaccination. The V call is TRBV29-1, the J call TRBJ2-3; 9 bases are shared with TRBD1. Here the CDR3 DNA reads TGCAGCGTTGAAGGGGGGCCGGGACAGGGTACAGATACGCAGTATTTT. Translation: CSVEGGPGQGTDTQYF.